This T cell receptor (beta chain) came from a study of shared T cell receptors in the human thymus. Clones were read by immunoSEQ multiplex PCR, and TCRdb kept only the in-frame ones, dropping some. The sample yields hundreds of thousands of clones, around 87% seen once. The germline gives CDR1 GTSNPN, CDR2 SVGIG (reference sequence). V was cut by 1 base and J by 0 bases, with 7 bases left in between. This CDR3 contains 14 residues. These data also formed part of another study, on human thymus T cells. From that paper: Thymus was obtained from resections taken during corrective heart surgery. Thymic and blood repertoires seemed to favor certain V and J genes. Highly overlapping thymic repertoires in unrelated individuals were reported by related research.

The sequenced sample consisted of thymocytes. The receptor comes from a boy younger than two with a congenital heart defect. The rearrangement joins TRBV30 to TRBJ2-1, with TRBD2 as a possible D gene (6 bases). The CDR3 loop reads CAWSGDFSYNEQFF. The CDR3 coding sequence is TGTGCCTGGAGTGGGGACTTCTCCTACAATGAGCAGTTCTTC.